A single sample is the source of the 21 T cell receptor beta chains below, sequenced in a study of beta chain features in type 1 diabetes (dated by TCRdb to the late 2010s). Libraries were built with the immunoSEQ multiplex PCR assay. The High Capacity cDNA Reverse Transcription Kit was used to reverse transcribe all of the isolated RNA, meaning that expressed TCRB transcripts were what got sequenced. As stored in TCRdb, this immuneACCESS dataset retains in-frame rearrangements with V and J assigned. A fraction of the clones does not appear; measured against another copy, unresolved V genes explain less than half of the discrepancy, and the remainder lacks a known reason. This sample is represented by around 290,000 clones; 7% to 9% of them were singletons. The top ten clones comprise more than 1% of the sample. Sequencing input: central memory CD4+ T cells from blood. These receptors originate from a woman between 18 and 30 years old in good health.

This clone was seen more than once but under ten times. CDR3 DNA: TGTGCCAGCAGCCAGGGGGTGAGCTCTGGGGCCAACGTCCTGACTTTC. It encodes CASSQGVSSGANVLTF. The chain has TRBV14 and TRBJ2-6; D possibly uses TRBD1 or TRBD2 (5 bases each). The V gene's germline CDR1 is SGHDN and CDR2 FVKESK. CDR3 size: 16 residues. Deletions cut 3 bases from V and 0 bases from J, with 9 bases between.

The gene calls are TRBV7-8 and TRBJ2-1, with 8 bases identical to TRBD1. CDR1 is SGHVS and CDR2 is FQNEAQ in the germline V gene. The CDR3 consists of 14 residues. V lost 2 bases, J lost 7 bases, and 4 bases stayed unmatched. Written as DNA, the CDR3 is TGTGCCAGCAGCTTACGGGACAGGTATAATGAGCAGTTCTTC. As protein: CASSLRDRYNEQFF.

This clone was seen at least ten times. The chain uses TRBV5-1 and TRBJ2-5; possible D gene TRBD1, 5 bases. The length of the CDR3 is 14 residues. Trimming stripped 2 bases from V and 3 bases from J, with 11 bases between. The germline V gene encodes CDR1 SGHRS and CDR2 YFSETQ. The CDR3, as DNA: TGCGCCAGCAGCTTTTCCTCGACAGAAGAGACCCAGTACTTC. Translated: CASSFSSTEETQYF. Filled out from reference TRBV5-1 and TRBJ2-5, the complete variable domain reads KAGVTQTPRYLIKTRGQQVTLSCSPISGHRSVSWYQQTPGQGLQFLFEYFSETQRNKGNFPGRFSGRQFSNSRSEMNVSTLELGDSALYLCASSFSSTEETQYFGPGTRLLVL.

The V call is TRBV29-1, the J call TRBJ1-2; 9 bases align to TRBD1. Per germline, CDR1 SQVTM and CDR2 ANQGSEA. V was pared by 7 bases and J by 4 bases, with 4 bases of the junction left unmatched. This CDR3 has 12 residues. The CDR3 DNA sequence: TGCAGCGCCGGGGGACAGGGCTATGGCTACACCTTC. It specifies CSAGGQGYGYTF.

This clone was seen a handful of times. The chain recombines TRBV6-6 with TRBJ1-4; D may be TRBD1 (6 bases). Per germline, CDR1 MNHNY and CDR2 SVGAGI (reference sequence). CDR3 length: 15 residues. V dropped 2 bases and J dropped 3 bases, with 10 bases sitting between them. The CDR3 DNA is TGTGCCAGCAGTTACGACGGACAGTCTAATGAAAAACTGTTTTTT. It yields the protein CASSYDGQSNEKLFF.

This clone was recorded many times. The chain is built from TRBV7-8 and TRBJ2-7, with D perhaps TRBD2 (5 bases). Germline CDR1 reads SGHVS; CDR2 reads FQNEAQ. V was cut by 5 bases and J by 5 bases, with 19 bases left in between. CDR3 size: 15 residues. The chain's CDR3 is CASSPRIELGDEQYF. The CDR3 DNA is TGTGCCAGCAGCCCTCGGATAGAGCTCGGGGACGAGCAGTACTTC.

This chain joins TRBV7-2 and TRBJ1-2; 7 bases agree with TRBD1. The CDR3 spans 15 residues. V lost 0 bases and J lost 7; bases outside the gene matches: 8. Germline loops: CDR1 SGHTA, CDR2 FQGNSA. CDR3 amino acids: CASSLAVKGAAGYTF. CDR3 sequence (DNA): TGTGCCAGCAGCTTAGCGGTGAAGGGGGCAGCTGGCTACACCTTC. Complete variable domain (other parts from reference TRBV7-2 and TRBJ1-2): GAGVSQSPSNKVTEKGKDVELRCDPISGHTALYWYRQSLGQGLEFLIYFQGNSAPDKSGLPSDRFSAERTGGSVSTLTIQRTQQEDSAVYLCASSLAVKGAAGYTFGSGTRLTVV.

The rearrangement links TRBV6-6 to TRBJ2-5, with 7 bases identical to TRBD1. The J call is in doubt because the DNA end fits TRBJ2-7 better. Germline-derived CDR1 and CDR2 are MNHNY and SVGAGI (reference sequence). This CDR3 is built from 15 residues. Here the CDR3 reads CASSSPGQISYEQYF. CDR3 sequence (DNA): TGTGCCAGCAGTTCCCCGGGACAGATTTCCTACGAGCAGTACTTC.

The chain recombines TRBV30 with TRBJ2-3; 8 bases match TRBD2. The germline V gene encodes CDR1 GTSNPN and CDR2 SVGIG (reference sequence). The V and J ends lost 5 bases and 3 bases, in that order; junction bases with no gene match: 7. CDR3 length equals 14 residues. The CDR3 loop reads CAWASSGGTDTQYF. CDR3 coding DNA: TGTGCCTGGGCTTCGAGCGGGGGAACAGATACGCAGTATTTT.

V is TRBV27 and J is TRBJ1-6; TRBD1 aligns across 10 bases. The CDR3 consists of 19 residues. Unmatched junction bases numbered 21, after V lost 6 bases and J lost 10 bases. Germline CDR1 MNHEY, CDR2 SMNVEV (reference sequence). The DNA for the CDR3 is TGTGCCAGCAGCGTCACGACGACCCGGAGACAGGGGGCAGGATCACCCCTCCACTTT. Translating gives CASSVTTTRRQGAGSPLHF.

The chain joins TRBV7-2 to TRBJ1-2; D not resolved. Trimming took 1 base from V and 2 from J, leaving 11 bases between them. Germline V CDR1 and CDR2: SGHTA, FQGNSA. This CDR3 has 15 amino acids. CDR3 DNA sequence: TGTGCCAGCAGCTTAGGCCCGATATTAAACTATGGCTACACCTTC. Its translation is CASSLGPILNYGYTF.

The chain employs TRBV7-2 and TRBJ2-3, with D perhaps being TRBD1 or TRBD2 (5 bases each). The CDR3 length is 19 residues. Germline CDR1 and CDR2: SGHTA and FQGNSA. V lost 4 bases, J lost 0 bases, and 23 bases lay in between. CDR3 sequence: CASSSLWGSRSFSTDTQYF. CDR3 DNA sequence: TGTGCCAGCAGCTCACTTTGGGGGAGCCGATCCTTCAGCACAGATACGCAGTATTTT.

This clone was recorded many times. The DNA for the CDR3 is TGTGCCAGCAGCCCCTATTACGGGACTGAGCAGTACTTC. It encodes CASSPYYGTEQYF. The chain employs TRBV7-3 and TRBJ2-7, with D possibly TRBD2 on 6 matching bases. The CDR3 has 13 amino acids. Trimming stripped 5 bases from V and 7 bases from J, with 15 bases between. From germline, CDR1 is SGHTA and CDR2 FQGTGA.

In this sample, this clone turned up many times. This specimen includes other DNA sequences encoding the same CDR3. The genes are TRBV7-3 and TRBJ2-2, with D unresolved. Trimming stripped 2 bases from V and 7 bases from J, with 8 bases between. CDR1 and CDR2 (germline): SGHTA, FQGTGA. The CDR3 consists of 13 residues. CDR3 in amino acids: CASSLGASGELFF. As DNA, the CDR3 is TGTGCCAGCAGCTTAGGTGCAAGCGGGGAGCTGTTTTTT.

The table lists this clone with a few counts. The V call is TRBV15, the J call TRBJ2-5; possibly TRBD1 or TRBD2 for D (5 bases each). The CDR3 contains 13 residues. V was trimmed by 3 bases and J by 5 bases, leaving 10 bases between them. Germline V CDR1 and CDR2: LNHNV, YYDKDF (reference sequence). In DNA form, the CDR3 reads TGTGCCACCAGCAGGGCCGGGACGGAGACCCAGTACTTC. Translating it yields CATSRAGTETQYF.

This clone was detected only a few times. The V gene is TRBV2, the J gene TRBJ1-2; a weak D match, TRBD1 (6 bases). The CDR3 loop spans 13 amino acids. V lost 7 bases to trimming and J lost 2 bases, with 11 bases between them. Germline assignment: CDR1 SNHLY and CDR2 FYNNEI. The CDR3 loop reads CASIGGLNYGYTF. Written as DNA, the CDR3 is TGTGCCAGCATAGGGGGGTTAAACTATGGCTACACCTTC.

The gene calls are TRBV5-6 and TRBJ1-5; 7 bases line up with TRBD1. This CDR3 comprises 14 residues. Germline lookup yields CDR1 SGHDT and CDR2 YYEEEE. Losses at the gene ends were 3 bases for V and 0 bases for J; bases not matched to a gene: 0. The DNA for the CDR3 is TGTGCCAGCAGCTACAGGGGTAGCAATCAGCCCCAGCATTTT. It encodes CASSYRGSNQPQHF.

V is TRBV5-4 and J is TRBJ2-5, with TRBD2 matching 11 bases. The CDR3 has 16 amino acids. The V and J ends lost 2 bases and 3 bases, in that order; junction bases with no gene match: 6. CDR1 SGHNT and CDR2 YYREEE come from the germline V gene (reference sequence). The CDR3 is CASSLLGTSGEETQYF. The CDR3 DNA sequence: TGTGCCAGCAGCTTACTTGGGACTAGCGGAGAAGAGACCCAGTACTTC.

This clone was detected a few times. This CDR3 is CASSQDGTGGSYNEQFF. CDR3 DNA: TGTGCCAGCAGCCAAGATGGGACGGGAGGTTCCTACAATGAGCAGTTCTTC. This chain joins TRBV5-4 and TRBJ2-1, with TRBD2 identical over 7 bases. V was pared by 4 bases and J by 1 base, with 11 bases of the junction left unmatched. The germline CDR1 and CDR2 sequences are SGHNT and YYREEE (reference sequence). This CDR3 region has 17 residues. The variable domain in full, with the rest retrieved from reference TRBV5-4 and TRBJ2-1, is ETGVTQSPTHLIKTRGQQVTLRCSSQSGHNTVSWYQQALGQGPQFIFQYYREEENGRGNFPPRFSGLQFPNYSSELNVNALELDDSALYLCASSQDGTGGSYNEQFFGPGTRLTVL.

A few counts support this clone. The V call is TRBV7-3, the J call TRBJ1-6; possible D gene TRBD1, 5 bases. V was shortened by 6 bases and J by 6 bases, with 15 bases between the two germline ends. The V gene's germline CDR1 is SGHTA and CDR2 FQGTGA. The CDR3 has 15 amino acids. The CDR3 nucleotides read TGTGCCAGCAGTTCCGACGGGACCGCTAATTCACCCCTCCACTTT. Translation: CASSSDGTANSPLHF.

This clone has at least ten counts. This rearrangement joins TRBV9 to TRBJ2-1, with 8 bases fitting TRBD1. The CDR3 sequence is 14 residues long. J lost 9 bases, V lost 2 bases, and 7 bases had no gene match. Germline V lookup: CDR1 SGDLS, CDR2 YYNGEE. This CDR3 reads CASSVADRAGEQFF. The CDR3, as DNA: TGTGCCAGCAGCGTCGCGGACAGGGCCGGTGAGCAGTTCTTC.